This passage covers 27 T cell receptor beta chains from one sample sequenced in a study of beta chain features in type 1 diabetes. Study-level findings and limits: In all four CD4+ subsets, TCRB CDR3 length was significantly, moderately reduced in type 1 diabetes.

For these receptors, no antigen is known. Expressed TCRB transcripts were sequenced because the entire RNA isolate underwent reverse transcription. The protocol was immunoSEQ multiplex PCR, while the TCRdb copy is restricted to in-frame clones and leaves out a portion. The sample shows 100,000 to 150,000 clones, 17% of them seen only once. The sequencing input was central memory CD4+ T cells from blood. The receptors originated from a man aged 18-30 years with type 1 diabetes.

This clone was counted a few times. The rearrangement joins TRBV1 to TRBJ2-1; the D segment call TRBD1 is taken from the table without a DNA check. TRBV1 is deemed a pseudogene. The CDR3 covers 13 residues. CDR3 residues: CTSSKDRGDEQFF. In DNA form, the CDR3 reads TGCACCAGCAGCAAAGACAGGGGGGATGAGCAGTTCTTC.

Only a few counts were recorded for this clone. The chain employs TRBV29-1 and TRBJ1-2; 8 nucleotides line up with TRBD1. V was clipped by 6 bases and J by 2 bases; unmatched bases: 11. Germline V gives CDR1 SQVTM, CDR2 ANQGSEA. The CDR3 is made up of 15 amino acids. The CDR3: CSVARGQGANYGYTF. CDR3 sequence (DNA): TGCAGCGTCGCGAGGGGGCAGGGGGCGAACTATGGCTACACCTTC.

This clone was counted a few times. This chain uses TRBV30 with TRBJ2-7; TRBD1 matches 8 bases. Germline V CDR1 and CDR2: GTSNPN, SVGIG (reference sequence). This CDR3 has 13 residues. With V trimmed by 3 bases and J by 3 bases, 4 bases remained unmatched. CDR3 region: CAWSQDRVYEQYF. CDR3 nucleotide sequence: TGTGCCTGGAGCCAGGACAGGGTCTACGAGCAGTACTTC.

There are a few counts of this clone. The chain joins TRBV25-1 to TRBJ2-5; TRBD1 might be the D (5 bases). V was trimmed by 3 bases and J by 0 bases, leaving 8 bases between them. Germline V gene sequence: CDR1 MGHDK, CDR2 SYGVNS. CDR3 length: 14 amino acids. CDR3 in DNA: TGTGCCAGCAGTGATCCAGGGTACCAAGAGACCCAGTACTTC. This encodes CASSDPGYQETQYF.

The chain is built from TRBV30 and TRBJ2-3; D call uncertain. There are 14 residues in the CDR3. With 1 base removed from V and 6 bases from J, the gap between germline ends came to 14 bases. Germline V gene data show CDR1 as GTSNPN and CDR2 as SVGIG (reference sequence). The CDR3 bases are TGTGCCTGGAGTGCCCCGTCCCGTCTGGATACGCAGTATTTT. The encoded protein is CAWSAPSRLDTQYF. The full variable domain, its missing parts supplied by reference TRBV30 and TRBJ2-3, is SQTIHQWPATLVQPVGSPLSLECTVEGTSNPNLYWYRQAAGRGLQLLFYSVGIGQISSEVPQNLSASRPQDRQFILSSKKLLLSDSGFYLCAWSAPSRLDTQYFGPGTRLTVL.

Many counts were recorded for this clone. The J gene is TRBJ2-1, the V gene TRBV7-2; 11 bases fit TRBD2. Germline values: CDR1 SGHTA, CDR2 FQGNSA. Trimming at V came to 5 bases and at J to 3 bases, leaving 6 bases not matched to a gene. This CDR3 has 16 residues. As DNA, the CDR3 is TGTGCCAGCAGCCCTCCGCTAGCGGGAGGCTACAATGAGCAGTTCTTC. Its translation is CASSPPLAGGYNEQFF.

Ten or more counts support this clone. This chain joins TRBV2 and TRBJ2-6; D is unclear. Trimming stripped 5 bases from V and 3 bases from J, with 5 bases between. The CDR3 runs 13 residues. CDR1 is SNHLY, CDR2 FYNNEI, per germline. DNA for the CDR3: TGTGCCAGCAGTCGCAATGGGGCCAACGTCCTGACTTTC. The encoded protein is CASSRNGANVLTF.

The chain joins TRBV2 to TRBJ1-1; D not resolved. V lost 6 bases, J lost 6 bases, and 14 bases lay in between. The CDR3 runs 13 residues. Germline loops: CDR1 SNHLY, CDR2 FYNNEI. CDR3 DNA sequence: TGTGCCAGCAGGGGAATCTATGGCGCTGAAGCTTTCTTT. The encoded protein is CASRGIYGAEAFF.

This clone came up a few times. The rearrangement uses TRBV18 and TRBJ2-1; D might be TRBD2 (6 bases). The ends were cut back, 6 bases at V and 8 bases at J, with 11 bases in the middle. Germline assignment: CDR1 KGHSH and CDR2 LQKENI. The CDR3 is made up of 12 amino acids. The CDR3 bases are TGTGCCAGCTCCCTCGGAGGGGATGAGCAGTTCTTC. Translating gives CASSLGGDEQFF. The full variable domain, rest sourced from reference TRBV18 and TRBJ2-1, is NAGVMQNPRHLVRRRGQEARLRCSPMKGHSHVYWYRQLPEEGLKFMVYLQKENIIDESGMPKERFSAEFPKEGPSILRIQQVVRGDSAAYFCASSLGGDEQFFGPGTRLTVL.

This clone was detected ten times or more. The rearrangement joins TRBV18 to TRBJ2-7, with 8 nucleotides matching TRBD1. Germline values: CDR1 KGHSH, CDR2 LQKENI. This CDR3 has 15 amino acids. Unmatched junction bases numbered 6, after V lost 0 bases and J lost 5 bases. This CDR3 reads CASSPPSQGAHEQYF. CDR3 nucleotides: TGTGCCAGCTCACCACCATCGCAGGGGGCACACGAGCAGTACTTC.

This clone was found a few times. The chain joins TRBV4-3 to TRBJ2-7; 10 bases line up with TRBD2. The CDR3 is 16 residues long. Germline V gene sequence: CDR1 LGHNA, CDR2 YSLEER. J lost 4 bases, V lost 1 base, and 7 bases had no gene match. CDR3 amino acids: CASSQVASSGGYEQYF. DNA for the CDR3: TGCGCCAGCAGCCAAGTGGCCTCTAGCGGGGGATACGAGCAGTACTTC.

This clone showed up just a few times. J is TRBJ1-2 and V is TRBV29-1; the match to TRBD1 covers 9 bases. Germline loops: CDR1 SQVTM, CDR2 ANQGSEA. The CDR3 covers 12 residues. With 5 bases clipped from V and 6 bases from J, the junction kept 4 bases outside the gene matches. For the CDR3, the DNA is TGCAGCGTTCCCTGGACAGGGGATGGCTACACCTTC. Amino acid sequence: CSVPWTGDGYTF. Filled out from reference TRBV29-1 and TRBJ1-2, the complete variable domain reads SAVISQKPSRDICQRGTSLTIQCQVDSQVTMMFWYRQQPGQSLTLIATANQGSEATYESGFVIDKFPISRPNLTFSTLTVSNMSPEDSSIYLCSVPWTGDGYTFGSGTRLTVV.

This clone has a handful of counts. The chain carries TRBV7-2 and TRBJ2-3; D gene uncertain. V lost 4 bases to trimming and J lost 6 bases, with 14 bases between them. In germline, CDR1 is SGHTA, CDR2 FQGNSA. The CDR3 extends over 14 amino acids. The DNA of the CDR3 is TGTGCCAGCAGCTCCCACCAGTCCGGGGATACGCAGTATTTT. Protein product: CASSSHQSGDTQYF. The whole variable domain, remainder taken from reference TRBV7-2 and TRBJ2-3, is GAGVSQSPSNKVTEKGKDVELRCDPISGHTALYWYRQSLGQGLEFLIYFQGNSAPDKSGLPSDRFSAERTGGSVSTLTIQRTQQEDSAVYLCASSSHQSGDTQYFGPGTRLTVL.

The sample holds a few counts of this clone. The V and J genes are TRBV29-1 and TRBJ2-3; D gene ambiguous. Germline loops: CDR1 SQVTM, CDR2 ANQGSEA. The ends were cut back, 4 bases at V and 4 bases at J, with 12 bases in the middle. The CDR3 loop spans 13 amino acids. In nucleotides, the CDR3 is TGCAGCGTTGTGTTGCAGTTTCCAGATACGCAGTATTTT. Its translation: CSVVLQFPDTQYF.

The chain carries TRBV15 and TRBJ1-1; TRBD1 agrees at 9 bases. This CDR3 has 13 residues. The ends lost 1 base at V and 11 bases at J; junction bases unmatched: 5. Germline V lookup: CDR1 LNHNV, CDR2 YYDKDF (reference sequence). The CDR3 loop reads CATSRGRQGEAFF. The CDR3 DNA reads TGTGCCACCAGCAGAGGCCGACAGGGGGAGGCTTTCTTT.

This clone was seen more than once but under ten times. DNA of the CDR3: TGTGCCAGCTCACCCGGTAGGGGCTACACCTTC. As protein: CASSPGRGYTF. The rearrangement uses TRBV18 and TRBJ1-2, with D unresolved. Per germline, CDR1 KGHSH and CDR2 LQKENI. V lost 3 bases and J 8 bases, leaving 7 bases between the germline ends. The CDR3 has 11 residues.

There are a few counts of this clone. The chain couples TRBV30 to TRBJ2-3; D is possibly TRBD1 (5 bases). The CDR3 runs 15 residues. Germline V gene data show CDR1 as GTSNPN and CDR2 as SVGIG (reference sequence). The germline V and J ends were trimmed by 4 bases and 0 bases, with 14 bases remaining between them. CDR3 DNA: TGTGCCTGGACCGCGACAGCTTCTAGCACAGATACGCAGTATTTT. As protein: CAWTATASSTDTQYF.

The V gene is TRBV30, the J gene TRBJ2-1; 10 bases are shared with TRBD2. The CDR3 has 15 amino acids. Looked up from germline, CDR1 is GTSNPN and CDR2 is SVGIG (reference sequence). Germline trimming cut 0 bases from V and 3 bases from J; bases unmatched to any gene: 2. The CDR3 DNA reads as TGTGCCTGGAGTGTAGCTAGCGGGGGCTACAATGAGCAGTTCTTC. It specifies CAWSVASGGYNEQFF.

This clone is a singleton in its sample. V gene TRBV4-1 combines with J gene TRBJ1-1; D is unresolved. The CDR3 extends over 17 amino acids. The ends were cut back, 4 bases at V and 0 bases at J, with 18 bases in the middle. Per the germline V gene, CDR1 is MGHRA and CDR2 is YSYEKL. The CDR3 DNA is TGCGCCAGCAGCCGGATGCCCCTGGGTGCAGTGAACACTGAAGCTTTCTTT. Its protein is CASSRMPLGAVNTEAFF.

The chain recombines TRBV10-3 with TRBJ2-1, with TRBD2 identical over 15 bases. The germline CDR1 and CDR2 sequences are ENHRY and SYGVKD. J gave up 8 bases and V 6 bases, and 11 bases lay outside the gene matches. CDR3 size: 17 residues. The CDR3 DNA sequence: TGTGCCATCAGCGGCCGAAAGGGACTAGCGGGAGGTGATGAGCAGTTCTTC. It codes for CAISGRKGLAGGDEQFF.

V gene TRBV29-1 combines with J gene TRBJ2-3, with a weak D call TRBD2 (6 bases). Trimming removed 6 bases from V and 3 bases from J, with 19 bases in between. There are 15 residues in the CDR3. The V gene's germline CDR1 is SQVTM and CDR2 ANQGSEA. DNA for the CDR3: TGCAGCGTGGGGGACTGGGGCGGGCCGACAGATACGCAGTATTTT. Protein: CSVGDWGGPTDTQYF.

The gene calls are TRBV6-1 and TRBJ2-2, with TRBD2 identical over 9 bases. CDR1 and CDR2 (germline): MNHNS, SASEGT. The CDR3 runs 15 residues. The trim removed 6 bases at V and 1 base at J, leaving 3 bases unmatched. This CDR3 reads CASRASGMNTGELFF. Written as DNA, the CDR3 is TGTGCCAGCAGAGCTAGCGGGATGAACACCGGGGAGCTGTTTTTT.

This sequence joins TRBV2 and TRBJ2-2; 7 bases match TRBD1. The CDR3 contains 15 residues. Losses at the gene ends were 4 bases for V and 0 bases for J; bases not matched to a gene: 2. Per the germline V gene, CDR1 is SNHLY and CDR2 is FYNNEI. The CDR3 DNA follows: TGTGCCAGCAGTGCCGACAGGGCGAACACCGGGGAGCTGTTTTTT. It yields the protein CASSADRANTGELFF.

The V call is TRBV27, the J call TRBJ2-3; D unclear. The ends were cut back, 4 bases at V and 5 bases at J, with 13 bases in the middle. This CDR3 region has 14 residues. The germline gives CDR1 MNHEY, CDR2 SMNVEV (reference sequence). Here the CDR3 reads CASSSVNPGDTQYF. The CDR3 region has the DNA TGTGCCAGCAGTTCCGTCAATCCTGGAGATACGCAGTATTTT.

The chain uses TRBV29-1 and TRBJ2-1; TRBD2 agrees at 11 bases. J gave up 5 bases and V 5 bases, and 11 bases lay outside the gene matches. The CDR3 loop spans 16 amino acids. Germline V gives CDR1 SQVTM, CDR2 ANQGSEA. CDR3 sequence: CSVSDGIAGGNNEQFF. Here the CDR3 DNA reads TGCAGCGTTTCTGATGGGATAGCGGGGGGGAACAATGAGCAGTTCTTC.

In this sample, this clone turned up many times. The chain combines TRBV20-1 with TRBJ2-7; no firm D call. This CDR3 comprises 10 residues. Trimming removed 4 bases from V and 6 bases from J, with 7 bases in between. The germline V gene has CDR1 DFQATT and CDR2 SNEGSKA (reference sequence). The CDR3 DNA sequence: TGCAGTGCTATGGTAGGCGAGCAGTACTTC. Its translation: CSAMVGEQYF.

CDR3 DNA sequence: TGTGCCAGCAGTTTACTAAGGGCCTCCTACGAGCAGTACTTC. Translating it yields CASSLLRASYEQYF. This rearrangement joins TRBV27 to TRBJ2-7; no clear D. Trimming removed 2 bases from V and 0 bases from J, with 8 bases in between. Per germline, CDR1 MNHEY and CDR2 SMNVEV (reference sequence). The CDR3 runs 14 residues.